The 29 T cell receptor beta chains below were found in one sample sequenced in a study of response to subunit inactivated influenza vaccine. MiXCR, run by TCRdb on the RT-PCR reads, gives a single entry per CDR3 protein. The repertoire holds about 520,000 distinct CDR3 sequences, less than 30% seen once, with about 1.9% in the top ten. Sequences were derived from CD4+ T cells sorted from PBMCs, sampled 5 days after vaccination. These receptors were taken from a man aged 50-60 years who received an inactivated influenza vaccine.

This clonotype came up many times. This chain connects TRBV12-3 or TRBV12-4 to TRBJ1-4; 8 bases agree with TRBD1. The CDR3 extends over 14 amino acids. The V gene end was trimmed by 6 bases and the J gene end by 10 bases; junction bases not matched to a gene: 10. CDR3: CASRQQGDRGKLFF. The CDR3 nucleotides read TGTGCCAGCAGACAACAGGGGGATAGAGGAAAACTGTTTTTT.

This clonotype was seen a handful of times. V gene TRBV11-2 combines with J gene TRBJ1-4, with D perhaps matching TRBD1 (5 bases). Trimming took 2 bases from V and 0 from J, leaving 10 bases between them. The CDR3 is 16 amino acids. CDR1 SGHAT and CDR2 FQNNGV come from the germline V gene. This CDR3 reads CASSLLWGATNEKLFF. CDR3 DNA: TGTGCCAGCAGCTTATTATGGGGGGCAACTAATGAAAAACTGTTTTTT.

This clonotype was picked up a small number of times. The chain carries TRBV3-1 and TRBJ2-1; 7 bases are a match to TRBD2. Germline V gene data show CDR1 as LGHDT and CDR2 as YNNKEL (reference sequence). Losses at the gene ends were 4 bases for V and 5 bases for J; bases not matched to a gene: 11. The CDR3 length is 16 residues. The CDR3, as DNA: TGTGCCAGCAGCCCGTTCGGCGGGAGTGAAAACAATGAGCAGTTCTTC. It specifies CASSPFGGSENNEQFF.

DNA for the CDR3: TGCGCCAGCAGCCAAGAGGCCCTTGGGGGAAGCGCTGAAGCTTTCTTT. Encoded protein: CASSQEALGGSAEAFF. The V gene is TRBV4-3, the J gene TRBJ1-1; perhaps TRBD1 as D (5 bases). Germline V lookup: CDR1 LGHNA, CDR2 YSLEER. The CDR3 sequence is 16 residues long. V was clipped by 0 bases and J by 6 bases, with 17 bases between them.

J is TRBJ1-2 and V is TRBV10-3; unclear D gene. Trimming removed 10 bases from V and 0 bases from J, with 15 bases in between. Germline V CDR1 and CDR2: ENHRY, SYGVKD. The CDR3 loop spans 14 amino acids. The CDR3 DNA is TGTGCCACCTTTCAGCCGTCAGCTAACTATGGCTACACCTTC. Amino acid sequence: CATFQPSANYGYTF.

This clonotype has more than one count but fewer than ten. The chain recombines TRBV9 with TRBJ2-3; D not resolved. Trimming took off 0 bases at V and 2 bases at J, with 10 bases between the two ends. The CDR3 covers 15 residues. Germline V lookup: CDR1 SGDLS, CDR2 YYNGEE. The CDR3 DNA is TGTGCCAGCAGCGTAGATGATACCACCACAGATACGCAGTATTTT. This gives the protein CASSVDDTTTDTQYF.

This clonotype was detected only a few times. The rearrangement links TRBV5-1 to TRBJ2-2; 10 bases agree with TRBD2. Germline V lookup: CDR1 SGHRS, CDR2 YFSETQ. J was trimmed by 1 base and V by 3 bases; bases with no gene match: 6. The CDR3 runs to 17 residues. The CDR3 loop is CASSSGTSALNTGELFF. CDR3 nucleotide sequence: TGCGCCAGCAGCTCCGGGACTAGCGCGTTGAACACCGGGGAGCTGTTTTTT.

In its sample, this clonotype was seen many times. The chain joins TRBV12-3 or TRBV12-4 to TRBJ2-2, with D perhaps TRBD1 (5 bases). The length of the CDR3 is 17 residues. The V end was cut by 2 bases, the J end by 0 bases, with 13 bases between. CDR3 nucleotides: TGTGCCAGCAGTTTAATGGGGCATAACACGAACACCGGGGAGCTGTTTTTT. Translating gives CASSLMGHNTNTGELFF.

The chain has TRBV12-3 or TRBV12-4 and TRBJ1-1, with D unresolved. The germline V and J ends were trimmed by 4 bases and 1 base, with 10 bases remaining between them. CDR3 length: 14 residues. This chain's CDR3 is CASSSGPKNTEAFF. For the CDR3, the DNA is TGTGCCAGCAGTTCCGGACCTAAGAACACTGAAGCTTTCTTT.

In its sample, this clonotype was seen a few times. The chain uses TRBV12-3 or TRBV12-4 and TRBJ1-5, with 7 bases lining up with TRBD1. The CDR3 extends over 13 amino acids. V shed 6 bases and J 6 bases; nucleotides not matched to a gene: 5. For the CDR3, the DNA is TGTGCCAGCAGCGACAGGGTTAGTCAGCCCCAGCATTTT. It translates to CASSDRVSQPQHF.

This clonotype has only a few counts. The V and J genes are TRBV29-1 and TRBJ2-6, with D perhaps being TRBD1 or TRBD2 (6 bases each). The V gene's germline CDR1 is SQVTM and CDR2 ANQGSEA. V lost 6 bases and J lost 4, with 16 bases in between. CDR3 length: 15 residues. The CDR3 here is CSVGHLGGGANVLTF. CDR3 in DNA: TGCAGCGTGGGACATTTAGGAGGGGGGGCCAACGTCCTGACTTTC.

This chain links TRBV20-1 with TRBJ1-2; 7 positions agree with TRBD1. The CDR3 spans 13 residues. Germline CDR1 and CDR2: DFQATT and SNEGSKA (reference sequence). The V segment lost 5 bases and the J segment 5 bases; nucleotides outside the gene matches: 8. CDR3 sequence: CSAATTGPYGYTF. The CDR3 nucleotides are TGCAGTGCTGCGACGACAGGGCCATATGGCTACACCTTC.

The CDR3 coding sequence is TGTGCCAGCAGTTTACTCGGTCGGTCCGTGGGTGAAAAACTGTTTTTT. Its translation: CASSLLGRSVGEKLFF. The rearrangement links TRBV28 to TRBJ1-4; D is undetermined. This CDR3 has 16 residues. V was clipped by 2 bases and J by 7 bases, with 17 bases between them. Looked up from germline, CDR1 is MDHEN and CDR2 is SYDVKM.

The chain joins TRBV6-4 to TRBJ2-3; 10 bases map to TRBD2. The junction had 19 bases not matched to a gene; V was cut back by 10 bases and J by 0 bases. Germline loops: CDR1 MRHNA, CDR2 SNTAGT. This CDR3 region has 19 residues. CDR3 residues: CAIRSGSGGTYSSTDTQYF. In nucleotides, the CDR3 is TGTGCCATCAGGTCGGGTAGCGGGGGGACCTATTCGAGCACAGATACGCAGTATTTT.

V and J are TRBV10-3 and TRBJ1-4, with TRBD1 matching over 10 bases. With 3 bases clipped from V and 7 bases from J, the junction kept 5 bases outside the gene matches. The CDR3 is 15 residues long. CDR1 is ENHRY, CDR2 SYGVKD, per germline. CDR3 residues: CAISDSGTGVEKLFF. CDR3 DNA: TGTGCCATCAGTGACTCCGGGACAGGGGTTGAAAAACTGTTTTTT.

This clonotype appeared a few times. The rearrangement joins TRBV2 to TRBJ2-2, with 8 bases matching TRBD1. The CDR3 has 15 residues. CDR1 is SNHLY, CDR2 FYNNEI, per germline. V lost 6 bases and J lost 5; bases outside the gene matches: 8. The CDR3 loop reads CASSLDRAGTGELFF. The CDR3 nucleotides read TGTGCCAGCAGCCTGGACAGGGCTGGGACCGGGGAGCTGTTTTTT.

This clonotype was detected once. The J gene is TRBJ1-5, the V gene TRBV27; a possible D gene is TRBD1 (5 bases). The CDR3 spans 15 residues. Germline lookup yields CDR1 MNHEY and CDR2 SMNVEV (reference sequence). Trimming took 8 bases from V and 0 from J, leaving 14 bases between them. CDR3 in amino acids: CASREGVFSNQPQHF. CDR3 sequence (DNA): TGTGCCAGCCGGGAAGGGGTCTTTAGCAATCAGCCCCAGCATTTT.

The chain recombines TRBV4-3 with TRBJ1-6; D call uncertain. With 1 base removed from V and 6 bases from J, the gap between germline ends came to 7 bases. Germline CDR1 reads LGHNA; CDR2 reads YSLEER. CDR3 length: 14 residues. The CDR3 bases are TGCGCCAGCAGCCAAGGACCGATTAATTCACCCCTCCACTTT. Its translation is CASSQGPINSPLHF.

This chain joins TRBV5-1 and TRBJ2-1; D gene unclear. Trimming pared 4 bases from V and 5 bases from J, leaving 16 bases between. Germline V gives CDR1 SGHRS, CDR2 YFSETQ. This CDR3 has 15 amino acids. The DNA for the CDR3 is TGCGCCAGCAGCCAGTACCGGATTTTAGACAATGAGCAGTTCTTC. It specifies CASSQYRILDNEQFF.

CDR3 coding DNA: TGTGCCAGCAGCCGACTAGCGGTATCGAACACCGGGGAGCTGTTTTTT. Amino acid sequence: CASSRLAVSNTGELFF. The chain links TRBV5-5 to TRBJ2-2; TRBD2 matches 9 bases. The ends lost 4 bases at V and 0 bases at J; junction bases unmatched: 4. The CDR3 has 16 amino acids. CDR1 SGHKS and CDR2 YYEKEE come from the germline V gene (reference sequence).

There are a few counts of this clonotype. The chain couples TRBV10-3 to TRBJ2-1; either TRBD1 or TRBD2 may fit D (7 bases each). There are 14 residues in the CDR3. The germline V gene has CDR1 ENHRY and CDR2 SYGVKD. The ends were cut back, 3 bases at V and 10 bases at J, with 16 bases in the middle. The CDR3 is CAISDDREGKEQFF. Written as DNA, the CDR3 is TGTGCCATCAGTGACGACAGGGAGGGGAAGGAGCAGTTCTTC.

CDR3 region: CATQLGTGGSEQYF. The CDR3 nucleotides read TGTGCCACACAACTGGGGACAGGGGGCTCCGAGCAGTACTTC. This chain uses TRBV24-1 with TRBJ2-7; TRBD1 matches 12 bases. This CDR3 comprises 14 residues. Germline CDR1 is KGHDR and CDR2 is SFDVKD. V dropped 10 bases and J dropped 6; count of bases not matched to a gene: 9.

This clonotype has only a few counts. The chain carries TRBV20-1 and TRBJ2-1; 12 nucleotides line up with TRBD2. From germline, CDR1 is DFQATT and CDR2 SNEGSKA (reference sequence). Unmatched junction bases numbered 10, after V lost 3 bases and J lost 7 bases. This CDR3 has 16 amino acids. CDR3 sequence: CSASPSSGRAKNEQFF. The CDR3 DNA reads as TGCAGTGCTAGCCCATCTAGCGGGAGGGCCAAGAATGAGCAGTTCTTC.

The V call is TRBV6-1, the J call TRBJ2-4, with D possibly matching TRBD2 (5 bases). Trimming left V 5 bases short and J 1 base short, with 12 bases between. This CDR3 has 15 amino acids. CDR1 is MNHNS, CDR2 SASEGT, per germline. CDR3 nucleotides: TGTGCCAGCAGTCTTATGGAGGATGCCAAAAACATTCAGTACTTC. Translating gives CASSLMEDAKNIQYF.

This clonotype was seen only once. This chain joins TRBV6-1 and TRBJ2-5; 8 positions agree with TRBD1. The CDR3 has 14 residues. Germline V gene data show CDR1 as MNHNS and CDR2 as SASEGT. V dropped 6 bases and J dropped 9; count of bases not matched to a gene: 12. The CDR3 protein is CASSKGQVSWAQYF. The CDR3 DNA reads TGTGCCAGCAGCAAGGGACAGGTCTCATGGGCCCAGTACTTC.

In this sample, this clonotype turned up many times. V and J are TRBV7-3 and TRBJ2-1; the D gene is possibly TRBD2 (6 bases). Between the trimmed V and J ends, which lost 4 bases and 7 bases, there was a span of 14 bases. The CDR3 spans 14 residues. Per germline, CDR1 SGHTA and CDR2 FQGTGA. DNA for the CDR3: TGTGCCAGCAGCTCCGGGGGACTTTTAAATGAGCAGTTCTTC. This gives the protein CASSSGGLLNEQFF.

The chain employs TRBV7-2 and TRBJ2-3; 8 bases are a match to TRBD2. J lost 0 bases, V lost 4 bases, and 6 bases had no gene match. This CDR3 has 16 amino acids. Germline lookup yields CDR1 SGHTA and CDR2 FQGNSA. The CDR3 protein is CASSSRAGGSTDTQYF. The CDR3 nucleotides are TGTGCCAGCAGCTCACGGGCGGGAGGCAGCACAGATACGCAGTATTTT.

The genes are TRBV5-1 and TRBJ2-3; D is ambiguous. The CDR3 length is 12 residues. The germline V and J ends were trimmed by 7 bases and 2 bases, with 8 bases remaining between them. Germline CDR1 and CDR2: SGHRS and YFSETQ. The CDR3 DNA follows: TGCGCCAGCGGGGAATTCACAGATACGCAGTATTTT. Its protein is CASGEFTDTQYF.

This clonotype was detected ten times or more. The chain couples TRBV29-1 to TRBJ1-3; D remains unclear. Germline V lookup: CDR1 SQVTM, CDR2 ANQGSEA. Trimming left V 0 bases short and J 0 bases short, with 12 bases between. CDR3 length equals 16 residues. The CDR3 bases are TGCAGCGTTGAAGATCTGGCCGGCTACTCTGGAAACACCATATATTTT. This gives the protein CSVEDLAGYSGNTIYF.